The clone carrying this T cell receptor (beta chain) was seen a few times. The ends lost 2 bases at V and 1 base at J; junction bases unmatched: 3. The CDR3 totals 15 residues. Germline CDR1 GTSNPN, CDR2 SVGIG (reference sequence). The data were obtained in a study of molecular identifiers for immune sequencing clone quantification. Via MiXCR, TCRdb re-called the PCR reads, giving one row per CDR3 protein. Of over 600,000 distinct CDR3 sequences in the sample, just under 20% were seen once. The TCR sequence derives from a human donor in good health. Some libraries in this study had Jurkat cell RNA spiked in. The sequencing input was naive CD8+ T cells from blood, with Jurkat cell RNA spiked in. The subset here: FACS-sorted CD8+CD4-CCR7+CD45RA+ naive T cells. The chain combines TRBV30 with TRBJ2-1, with 9 bases aligning to TRBD1. The CDR3, as DNA: TGTGCCTGGAGTCGCGGGACAGGGTCCTACAATGAGCAGTTCTTC. Amino acids: CAWSRGTGSYNEQFF.